What follows is one TCR beta chain and its context. Antigen unknown. Produced via immunoSEQ multiplex PCR; TCRdb's table is partial and in-frame only. The sample lists 9,000 to 10,000 clones, 55% to 75% seen once, with around 15% in the top ten. The data belong to a study of tumor-infiltrating lymphocytes in localized non-small cell lung cancer. In germline, CDR1 is SEHNR, CDR2 FQNEAQ (reference sequence). The CDR3 consists of 15 residues. Trimming pared 4 bases from V and 1 base from J, leaving 13 bases between. Findings and caveats of the study: Tumor T-cell fraction from TCR sequencing was not associated with recurrence-free survival (p = 0.61). No T-cell fraction difference was seen between IM1 and IM2 tumors.

This sequence originates from a human donor with non-small cell lung cancer. V and J are TRBV7-9 and TRBJ2-5; TRBD1 is a possible D gene (5 bases). Sequenced input: lung tumor tissue. The CDR3 DNA is TGTGCCAGCAGCTCAACGGTACAGGCCCAAGAGACCCAGTACTTC. It codes for CASSSTVQAQETQYF.